The 6 T cell receptor beta chains below all came from one sample that was sequenced in a study of cytomegalovirus exposure and HLA in healthy donors. The PCR employed 60 Vbeta primers together with 13 Jbeta primers. Clones were sequenced by immunoSEQ multiplex PCR, and TCRdb holds only the in-frame ones, with some missing. The table includes 170,000 or so clones, 77% detected once. The material sequenced was PBMCs. The receptor source for this set is a woman aged 55-70 years in good health and CMV-seropositive.

The V call is TRBV5-6, the J call TRBJ2-7; possibly TRBD1 for D (5 bases). There are 17 residues in the CDR3. CDR1 is SGHDT, CDR2 YYEEEE, per germline. Trimming removed 4 bases from V and 1 base from J, with 21 bases in between. The CDR3 loop is CASSGSSRKGLSYEQYF. CDR3 DNA: TGTGCCAGCAGCGGATCATCTAGAAAGGGGCTGTCCTACGAGCAGTACTTC. The full variable domain, with the rest looked up from reference TRBV5-6 and TRBJ2-7, is DAGVTQSPTHLIKTRGQQVTLRCSPKSGHDTVSWYQQALGQGPQFIFQYYEEEERQRGNFPDRFSGHQFPNYSSELNVNALLLGDSALYLCASSGSSRKGLSYEQYFGPGTRLTVT.

The V gene is TRBV19, the J gene TRBJ2-1, with 11 bases lining up with TRBD2. With 8 bases clipped from V and 6 bases from J, the junction kept 6 bases outside the gene matches. The CDR3 runs to 14 residues. Per the germline V gene, CDR1 is LNHDA and CDR2 is SQIVND (reference sequence). As DNA, the CDR3 is TGTGCCAGTGGGAGTCTAGCGGGGGGCAATGAGCAGTTCTTC. Residues: CASGSLAGGNEQFF.

The CDR3 loop reads CASSLAGQYTGELFF. In DNA form, the CDR3 reads TGTGCCAGCAGTTTAGCCGGACAATACACCGGGGAGCTGTTTTTT. This sequence joins TRBV27 and TRBJ2-2; maybe TRBD1 (5 bases). Trimming shortened V by 2 bases and J by 3 bases, and 10 bases separated the two germline ends. This CDR3 comprises 15 residues. CDR1 is MNHEY and CDR2 is SMNVEV in the germline V gene (reference sequence).

The gene calls are TRBV7-9 and TRBJ2-2; TRBD1 is a possible D gene (7 bases). Looked up from germline, CDR1 is SEHNR and CDR2 is FQNEAQ (reference sequence). Trimming took 2 bases from V and 5 from J, leaving 12 bases between them. The CDR3 loop spans 15 amino acids. The CDR3 bases are TGTGCCAGCAGCTTATACAGGGGAGGAACCGGGGAGCTGTTTTTT. This gives the protein CASSLYRGGTGELFF.

In this sample, this clone turned up a few times. This chain uses TRBV5-1 with TRBJ2-1; the D gene is possibly TRBD2 (6 bases). Germline V CDR1 and CDR2: SGHRS, YFSETQ. Deletions cut 0 bases from V and 5 bases from J, with 15 bases between. The CDR3 is 16 residues long. CDR3 coding DNA: TGCGCCAGCAGCTTGGCCATGGGAGGAGGGAACAATGAGCAGTTCTTC. Its protein product is CASSLAMGGGNNEQFF.

This clone occurred once. This chain uses TRBV28 with TRBJ2-1; 12 positions agree with TRBD2. Germline V gene data show CDR1 as MDHEN and CDR2 as SYDVKM. The trim removed 2 bases at V and 2 bases at J, leaving 4 bases unmatched. CDR3 length: 17 residues. CDR3 sequence: CASSLTSGGFTYNEQFF. As DNA, the CDR3 is TGTGCCAGCAGTTTAACTAGCGGGGGGTTCACCTACAATGAGCAGTTCTTC.